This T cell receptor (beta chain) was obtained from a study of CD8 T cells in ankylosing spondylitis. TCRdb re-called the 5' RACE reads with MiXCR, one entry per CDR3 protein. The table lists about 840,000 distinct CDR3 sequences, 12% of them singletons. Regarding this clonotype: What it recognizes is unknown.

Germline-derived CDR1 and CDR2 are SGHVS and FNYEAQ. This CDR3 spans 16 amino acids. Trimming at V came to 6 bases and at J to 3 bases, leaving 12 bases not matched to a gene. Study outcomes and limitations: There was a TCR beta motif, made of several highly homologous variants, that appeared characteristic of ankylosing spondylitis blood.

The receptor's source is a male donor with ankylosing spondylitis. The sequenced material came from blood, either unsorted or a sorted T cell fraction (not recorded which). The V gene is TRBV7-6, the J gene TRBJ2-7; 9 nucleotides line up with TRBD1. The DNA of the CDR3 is TGTGCCAGCAGTCAGATCGGACAGGGGCGAAGCTACGAGCAGTACTTC. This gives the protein CASSQIGQGRSYEQYF.